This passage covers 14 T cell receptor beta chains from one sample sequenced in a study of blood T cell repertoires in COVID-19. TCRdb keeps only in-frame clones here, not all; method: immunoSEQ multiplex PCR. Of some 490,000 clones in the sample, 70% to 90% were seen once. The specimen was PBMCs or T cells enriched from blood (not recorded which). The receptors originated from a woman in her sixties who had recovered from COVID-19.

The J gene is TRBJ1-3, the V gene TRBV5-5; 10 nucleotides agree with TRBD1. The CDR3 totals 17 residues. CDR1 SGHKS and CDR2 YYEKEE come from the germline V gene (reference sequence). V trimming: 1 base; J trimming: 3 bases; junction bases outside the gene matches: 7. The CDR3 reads CASSLPGTGVYGNTIYF. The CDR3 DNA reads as TGTGCCAGCAGCTTGCCCGGGACAGGGGTCTATGGAAACACCATATATTTT.

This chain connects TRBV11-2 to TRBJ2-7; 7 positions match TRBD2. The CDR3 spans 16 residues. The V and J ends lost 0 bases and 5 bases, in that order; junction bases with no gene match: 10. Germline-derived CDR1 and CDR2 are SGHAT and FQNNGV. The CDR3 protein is CASSLDRGGLGHEQYF. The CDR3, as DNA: TGTGCCAGCAGCTTAGATCGGGGCGGACTAGGCCACGAGCAGTACTTC.

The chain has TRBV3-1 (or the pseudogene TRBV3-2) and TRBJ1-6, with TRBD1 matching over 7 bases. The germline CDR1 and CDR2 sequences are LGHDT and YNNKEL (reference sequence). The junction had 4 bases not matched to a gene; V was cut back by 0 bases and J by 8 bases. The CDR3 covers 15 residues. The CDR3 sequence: CASSQEGGNYSPLHF. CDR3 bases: TGTGCCAGCAGCCAAGAAGGGGGCAATTATTCACCCCTCCACTTT.

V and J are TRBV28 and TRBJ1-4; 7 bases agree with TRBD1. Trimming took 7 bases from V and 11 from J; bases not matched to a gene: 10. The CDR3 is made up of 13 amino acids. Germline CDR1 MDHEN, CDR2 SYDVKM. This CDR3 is CASIEQGPGKLFF. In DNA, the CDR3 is TGTGCCAGCATTGAACAGGGGCCGGGGAAACTGTTTTTT.

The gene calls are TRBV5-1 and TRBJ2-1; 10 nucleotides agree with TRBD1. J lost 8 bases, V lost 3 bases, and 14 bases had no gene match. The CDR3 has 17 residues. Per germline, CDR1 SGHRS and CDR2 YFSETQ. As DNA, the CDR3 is TGCGCCAGCAGCTCTACTCCGGGACAGGGGACTATGGATGAGCAGTTCTTC. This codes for CASSSTPGQGTMDEQFF.

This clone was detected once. In DNA, the CDR3 is TGTGCCAGCAGCGACAGGGAACTATATGAAGCTTTCTTT. This encodes CASSDRELYEAFF. The chain has TRBV11-3 and TRBJ1-1; 7 bases fit TRBD1. Trimming at V came to 5 bases and at J to 7 bases, leaving 7 bases not matched to a gene. The CDR3 consists of 13 residues. Germline CDR1 reads SGHNT; CDR2 reads YENEEA. Supplemented by reference TRBV11-3 and TRBJ1-1, the full variable domain reads EAGVVQSPRYKIIEKKQPVAFWCNPISGHNTLYWYLQNLGQGPELLIRYENEEAVDDSQLPKDRFSAERLKGVDSTLKIQPAELGDSAVYLCASSDRELYEAFFGQGTRLTVV.

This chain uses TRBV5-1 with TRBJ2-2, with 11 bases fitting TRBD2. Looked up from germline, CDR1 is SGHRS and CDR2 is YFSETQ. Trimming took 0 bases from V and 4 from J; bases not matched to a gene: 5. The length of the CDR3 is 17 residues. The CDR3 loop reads CASSLGPSGGFTGELFF. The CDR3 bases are TGCGCCAGCAGCTTGGGGCCTAGCGGGGGGTTCACCGGGGAGCTGTTTTTT.

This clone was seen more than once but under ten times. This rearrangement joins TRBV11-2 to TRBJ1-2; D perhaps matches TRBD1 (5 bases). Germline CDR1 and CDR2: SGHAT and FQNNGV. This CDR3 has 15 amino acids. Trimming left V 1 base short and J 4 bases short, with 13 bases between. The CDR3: CASSLVEGKGYGYTF. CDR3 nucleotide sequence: TGTGCCAGCAGCTTAGTGGAGGGGAAGGGCTATGGCTACACCTTC.

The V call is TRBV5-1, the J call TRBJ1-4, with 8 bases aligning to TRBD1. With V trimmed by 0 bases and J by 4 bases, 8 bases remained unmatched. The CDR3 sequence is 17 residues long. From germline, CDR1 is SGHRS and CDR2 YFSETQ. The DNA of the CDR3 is TGCGCCAGCAGCTTGGAACCCTCGACAGGGGTTAATGAAAAACTGTTTTTT. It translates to CASSLEPSTGVNEKLFF.

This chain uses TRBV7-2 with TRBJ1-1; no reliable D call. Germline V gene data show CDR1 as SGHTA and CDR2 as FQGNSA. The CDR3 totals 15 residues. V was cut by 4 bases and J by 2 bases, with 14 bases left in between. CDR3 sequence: CASSSQTQKNTEAFF. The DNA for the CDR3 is TGTGCCAGCAGCTCCCAGACACAGAAAAACACTGAAGCTTTCTTT.

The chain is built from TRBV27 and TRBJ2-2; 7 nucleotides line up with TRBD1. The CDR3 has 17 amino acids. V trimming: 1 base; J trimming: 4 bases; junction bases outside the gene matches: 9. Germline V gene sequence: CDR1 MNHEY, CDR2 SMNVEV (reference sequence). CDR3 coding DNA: TGTGCCAGCAGTTTATACCTAGACAGGGCGGGCACCGGGGAGCTGTTTTTT. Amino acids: CASSLYLDRAGTGELFF.

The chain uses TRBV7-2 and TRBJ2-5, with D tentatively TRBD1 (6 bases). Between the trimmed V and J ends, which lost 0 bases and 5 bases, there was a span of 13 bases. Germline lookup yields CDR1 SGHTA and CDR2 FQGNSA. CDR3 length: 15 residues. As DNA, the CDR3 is TGTGCCAGCAGCTTAGCGCTGGGGGCGATCGAGACCCAGTACTTC. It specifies CASSLALGAIETQYF.

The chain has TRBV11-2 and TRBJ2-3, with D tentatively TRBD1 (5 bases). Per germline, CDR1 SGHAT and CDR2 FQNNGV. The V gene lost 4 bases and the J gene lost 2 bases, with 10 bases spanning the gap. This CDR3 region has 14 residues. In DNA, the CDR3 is TGTGCCAGCAGCTCCTCTGGGGCCACAGATACGCAGTATTTT. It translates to CASSSSGATDTQYF.

This CDR3 reads CATSDSNMEAYEQYF. CDR3 DNA sequence: TGTGCCACCAGTGATTCGAATATGGAGGCCTACGAGCAGTACTTC. The chain couples TRBV24-1 to TRBJ2-7, with D perhaps TRBD2 (5 bases). The CDR3 has 15 amino acids. Trimming pared 2 bases from V and 2 bases from J, leaving 12 bases between. CDR1 and CDR2 (germline): KGHDR, SFDVKD.